These 9 T cell receptor beta chains were sequenced from one sample in a study of graft-versus-host responses after intestinal transplantation. The assay was immunoSEQ multiplex PCR, and TCRdb's table has in-frame clones only and misses some. The sample has more than 65,000 clones, around 93% seen once. These receptors lack a known antigen. This specimen was unstimulated CD8+ T cells sorted from spleen or lymph node cells, taken before transplant. These receptors originate from a human donor who was the organ donor for an intestinal transplant.

This clone came up once. V is TRBV19 and J is TRBJ1-2; 8 bases align to TRBD1. CDR1 is LNHDA, CDR2 SQIVND, per germline (reference sequence). This CDR3 has 17 residues. Trimming removed 3 bases from V and 8 bases from J; junction bases left unmatched: 17. CDR3 in DNA: TGTGCCAGTAGTATCTCACAGTACGTGACAGGGGTACACGGCTACACCTTC. Encoded protein: CASSISQYVTGVHGYTF.

A remark on this clone: Given a much more abundant clone one base away, this may be a read error. Other DNA sequences from this sample encode an identical CDR3 as well. The chain is built from TRBV4-1 and TRBJ2-7, with D perhaps TRBD1 or TRBD2 (6 bases each). V was cut by 1 base and J by 4 bases, with 11 bases left in between. Germline V gene sequence: CDR1 MGHRA, CDR2 YSYEKL. The CDR3 runs to 14 residues. CDR3 DNA sequence: TGCGCCAGCAGCCAAGCGGGGGCCCCTTACGAGCAGTACTTC. Translated: CASSQAGAPYEQYF.

The chain carries TRBV7-9 and TRBJ2-1; TRBD2 aligns across 9 bases. Per the germline V gene, CDR1 is SEHNR and CDR2 is FQNEAQ (reference sequence). CDR3 length equals 17 residues. After removal of 0 bases from V and 5 bases from J, the junction contained 8 bases not matched to a gene. CDR3 in DNA: TGTGCCAGCAGCTTAGCGGATATAGCGGGAGTAGACAATGAGCAGTTCTTC. Amino acids: CASSLADIAGVDNEQFF. The full variable domain, rest sourced from reference TRBV7-9 and TRBJ2-1, is DTGVSQNPRHKITKRGQNVTFRCDPISEHNRLYWYRQTLGQGPEFLTYFQNEAQLEKSRLLSDRFSAERPKGSFSTLEIQRTEQGDSAMYLCASSLADIAGVDNEQFFGPGTRLTVL.

The chain links TRBV6-5 to TRBJ2-1, with 10 nucleotides matching TRBD1. Germline CDR1 is MNHEY and CDR2 is SVGAGI. V lost 6 bases and J lost 5; bases outside the gene matches: 4. CDR3 length: 14 residues. The CDR3 coding sequence is TGTGCCAGCAGCCTGGGGACAGGGGACAATGAGCAGTTCTTC. Protein: CASSLGTGDNEQFF.

This chain connects TRBV27 to TRBJ2-7; 8 bases line up with TRBD1. J lost 7 bases, V lost 4 bases, and 9 bases had no gene match. CDR1 and CDR2 (germline): MNHEY, SMNVEV (reference sequence). There are 14 residues in the CDR3. CDR3: CASSSGQVLSEQYF. The CDR3 DNA is TGTGCCAGCAGTTCGGGACAGGTCCTCTCTGAGCAGTACTTC.

This rearrangement joins TRBV9 to TRBJ1-4, with D tentatively TRBD1 (5 bases). This CDR3 has 14 residues. Germline V gene sequence: CDR1 SGDLS, CDR2 YYNGEE. V shed 2 bases and J shed 8 bases, with 13 bases lying between them. CDR3 DNA sequence: TGTGCCAGCAGCGTTTCTGGGGGTTGGGAAAAACTGTTTTTT. Translating it yields CASSVSGGWEKLFF. The variable domain in full, with the rest retrieved from reference TRBV9 and TRBJ1-4, is DSGVTQTPKHLITATGQRVTLRCSPRSGDLSVYWYQQSLDQGLQFLIQYYNGEERAKGNILERFSAQQFPDLHSELNLSSLELGDSALYFCASSVSGGWEKLFFGSGTQLSVL.

The gene calls are TRBV7-9 and TRBJ2-5, with D perhaps TRBD1 (5 bases). The CDR3 sequence is 13 residues long. V gave up 4 bases and J gave up 2 bases, with 8 bases separating them. Germline assignment: CDR1 SEHNR and CDR2 FQNEAQ (reference sequence). Here the CDR3 DNA reads TGTGCCAGCAGCTCGACAGTTCAAGAGACCCAGTACTTC. Protein: CASSSTVQETQYF.

V is TRBV5-1 and J is TRBJ2-3; 8 nucleotides line up with TRBD1. This CDR3 is built from 15 residues. Per germline, CDR1 SGHRS and CDR2 YFSETQ. The ends lost 1 base at V and 4 bases at J; junction bases unmatched: 5. CDR3 region: CASSLSRGRADTQYF. DNA for the CDR3: TGCGCCAGCAGCTTGTCCAGGGGGCGTGCAGATACGCAGTATTTT.

The chain couples TRBV2 to TRBJ2-3; a weak D match, TRBD1 (5 bases). The ends were cut back, 1 base at V and 2 bases at J, with 13 bases in the middle. Germline V gene lookup returns CDR1 SNHLY and CDR2 FYNNEI. The CDR3 spans 16 residues. CDR3 residues: CASSEGVTAYTDTQYF. The CDR3 bases are TGTGCCAGCAGTGAAGGTGTGACAGCCTACACAGATACGCAGTATTTT. The full variable domain, completed using reference TRBV2 and TRBJ2-3, is EPEVTQTPSHQVTQMGQEVILRCVPISNHLYFYWYRQILGQKVEFLVSFYNNEISEKSEIFDDQFSVERPDGSNFTLKIRSTKLEDSAMYFCASSEGVTAYTDTQYFGPGTRLTVL.